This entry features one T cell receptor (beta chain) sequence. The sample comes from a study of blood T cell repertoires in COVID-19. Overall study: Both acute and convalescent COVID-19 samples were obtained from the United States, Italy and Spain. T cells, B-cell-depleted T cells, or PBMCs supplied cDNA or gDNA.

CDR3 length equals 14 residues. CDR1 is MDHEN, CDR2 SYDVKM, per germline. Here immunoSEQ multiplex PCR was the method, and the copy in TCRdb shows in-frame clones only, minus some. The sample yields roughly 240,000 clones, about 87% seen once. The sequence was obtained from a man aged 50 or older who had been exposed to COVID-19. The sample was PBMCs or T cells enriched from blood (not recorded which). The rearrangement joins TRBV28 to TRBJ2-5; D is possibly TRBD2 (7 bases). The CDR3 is CAAGRGGHGETQYF. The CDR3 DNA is TGTGCTGCGGGGAGGGGGGGCCACGGAGAGACCCAGTACTTC.